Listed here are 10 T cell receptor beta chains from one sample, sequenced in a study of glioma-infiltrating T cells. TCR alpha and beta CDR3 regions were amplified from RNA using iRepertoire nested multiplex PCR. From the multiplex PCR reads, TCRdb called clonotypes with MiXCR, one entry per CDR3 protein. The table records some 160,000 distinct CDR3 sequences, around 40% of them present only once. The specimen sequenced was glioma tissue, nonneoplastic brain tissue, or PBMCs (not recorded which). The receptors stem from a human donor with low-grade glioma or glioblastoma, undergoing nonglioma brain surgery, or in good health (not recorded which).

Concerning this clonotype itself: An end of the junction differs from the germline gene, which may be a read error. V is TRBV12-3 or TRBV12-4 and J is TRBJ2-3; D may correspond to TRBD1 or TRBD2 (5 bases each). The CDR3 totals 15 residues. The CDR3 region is CASSLAGPTTDTKYF. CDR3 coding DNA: TGTGCCAGCAGTTTAGCGGGACCCACCACAGATACGAAGTATTTT.

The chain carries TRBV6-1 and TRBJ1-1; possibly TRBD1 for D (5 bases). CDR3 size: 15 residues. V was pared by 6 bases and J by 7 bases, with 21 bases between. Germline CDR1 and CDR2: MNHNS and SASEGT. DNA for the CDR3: TGTGCCAGCAGCTATTCAGGGATTTTGCCCAATGAAGCTTTCTTT. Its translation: CASSYSGILPNEAFF.

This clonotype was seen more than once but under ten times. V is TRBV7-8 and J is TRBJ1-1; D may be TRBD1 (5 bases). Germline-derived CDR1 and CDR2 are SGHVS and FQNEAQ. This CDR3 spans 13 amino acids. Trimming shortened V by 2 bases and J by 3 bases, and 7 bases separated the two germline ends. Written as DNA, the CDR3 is TGTGCCAGCAGCTTATCGGGGGACACTGAAGCTTTCTTT. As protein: CASSLSGDTEAFF.

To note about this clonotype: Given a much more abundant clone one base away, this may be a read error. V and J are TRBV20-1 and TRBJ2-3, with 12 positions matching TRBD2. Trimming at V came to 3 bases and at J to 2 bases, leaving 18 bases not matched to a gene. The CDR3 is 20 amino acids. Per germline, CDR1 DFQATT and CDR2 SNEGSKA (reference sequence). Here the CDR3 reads CSASHLLAGGLGIYTDTQYF. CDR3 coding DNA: TGCAGTGCTAGCCACCTCCTAGCGGGAGGGTTGGGTATCTACACAGATACGCAGTATTTT.

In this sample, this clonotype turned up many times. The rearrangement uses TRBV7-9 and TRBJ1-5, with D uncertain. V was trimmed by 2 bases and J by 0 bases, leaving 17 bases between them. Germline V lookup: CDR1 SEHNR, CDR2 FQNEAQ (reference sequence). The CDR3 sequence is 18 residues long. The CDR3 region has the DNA TGTGCCAGCAGCTTAAGTCGTCCAGGCGTATTTAGCAATCAGCCCCAGCATTTT. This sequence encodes CASSLSRPGVFSNQPQHF.

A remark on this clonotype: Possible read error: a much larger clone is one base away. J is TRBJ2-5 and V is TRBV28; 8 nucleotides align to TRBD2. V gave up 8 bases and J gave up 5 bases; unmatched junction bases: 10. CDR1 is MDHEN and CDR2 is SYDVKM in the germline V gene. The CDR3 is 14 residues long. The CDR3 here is CASCREGTYETQYF. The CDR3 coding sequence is TGTGCCAGCTGCCGGGAGGGGACGTATGAGACCCAGTACTTC. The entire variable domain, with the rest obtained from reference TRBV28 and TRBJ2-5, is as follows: DVKVTQSSRYLVKRTGEKVFLECVQDMDHENMFWYRQDPGLGLRLIYFSYDVKMKEKGDIPEGYSVSREKKERFSLILESASTNQTSMYLCASCREGTYETQYFGPGTRLLVL.

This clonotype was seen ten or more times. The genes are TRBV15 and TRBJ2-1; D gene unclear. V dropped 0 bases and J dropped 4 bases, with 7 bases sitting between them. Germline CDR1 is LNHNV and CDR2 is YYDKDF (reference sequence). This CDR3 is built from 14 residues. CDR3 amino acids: CATSRDQIYNEQFF. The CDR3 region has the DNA TGTGCCACCAGCAGAGATCAGATTTACAATGAGCAGTTCTTC.

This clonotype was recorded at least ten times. In nucleotides, the CDR3 is TGTGCCAGCAGTTTATCCGTCGGGAATGAGCAGTTCTTC. As protein: CASSLSVGNEQFF. The chain employs TRBV28 and TRBJ2-1; D remains unclear. Germline assignment: CDR1 MDHEN and CDR2 SYDVKM. The CDR3 is 13 residues long. Between the trimmed V and J ends, which lost 1 base and 7 bases, there was a span of 8 bases. The full variable domain, rest sourced from reference TRBV28 and TRBJ2-1, is DVKVTQSSRYLVKRTGEKVFLECVQDMDHENMFWYRQDPGLGLRLIYFSYDVKMKEKGDIPEGYSVSREKKERFSLILESASTNQTSMYLCASSLSVGNEQFFGPGTRLTVL.

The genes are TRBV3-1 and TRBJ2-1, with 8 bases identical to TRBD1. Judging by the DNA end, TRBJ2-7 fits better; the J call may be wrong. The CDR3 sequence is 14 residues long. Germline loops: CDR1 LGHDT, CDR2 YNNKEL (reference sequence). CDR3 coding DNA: TGTGCCAGCAGCGACAGGGGCGATTCCTACGAGCAGTACTTC. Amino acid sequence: CASSDRGDSYEQYF.

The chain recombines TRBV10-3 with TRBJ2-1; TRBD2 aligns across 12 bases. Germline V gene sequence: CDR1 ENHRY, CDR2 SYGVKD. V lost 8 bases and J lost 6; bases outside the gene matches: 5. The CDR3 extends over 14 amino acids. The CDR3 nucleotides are TGTGCCATCGGGAGGACTAGCGGGACCAATGAGCAGTTCTTC. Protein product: CAIGRTSGTNEQFF.